This is a list of T cell receptor beta chains from one sample in a study of shared clonotypes between healthy human individuals. This table comes from immunoSEQ multiplex PCR, and its TCRdb copy is limited to in-frame clones, with some not included. The data hold approximately 2.5 million clones, with approximately 93% observed a single time. Sequenced: naive CD4+ T cells from PBMCs. The receptor set was obtained from a man aged 18-30 years in good health. Some clones in this sample may be carry-over from other donors' samples. Both conserved end residues are part of each CDR3. Fields, in order: clone size, V gene, J gene, D gene, CDR3 DNA, CDR3 protein. The D gene is left open where the match is weak. For some rows the clone size is stated as once, few or many, or as a class when expanded; others skip it.

>.|TRBV10-3|TRBJ1-1|TRBD1
TGTGCCATCAGTGAGGAAACAGGGGGCGCAGTTATGTCTTTCTTT
CAISEETGGAVMSFF
>.|TRBV9|TRBJ2-3|.
TGTGCCAGCAGCGTCGGGGGAGCGCCTATCACAGATACGCAGTATTTT
CASSVGGAPITDTQYF
>.|TRBV7-3|TRBJ2-1|TRBD2
TGTGCCAGCAGCTTATACAGCGGGAGTTTTGATGAGCAGTTCTTC
CASSLYSGSFDEQFF
>.|TRBV9|TRBJ1-3|.
TGTGCCAGCAGCGTAGCGAAGTCTGGAAACACCATATATTTT
CASSVAKSGNTIYF
>.|TRBV2|TRBJ2-7|.
TGTGCCAGCAGTGTGTGGCAGGTATCCTACGAGCAGTACTTC
CASSVWQVSYEQYF
>.|TRBV4-2|TRBJ1-1|.
TGTGCCAGCAGCCAACATAAAGGGTCAGTGAACACTGAAGCTTTCTTT
CASSQHKGSVNTEAFF
>.|TRBV4-1|TRBJ1-6|.
TGCGCCAGCAGCCAAGGTCCAGGGGCCAAAAGAGTGGGTAATTCACCCCTCCACTTT
CASSQGPGAKRVGNSPLHF
>.|TRBV2|TRBJ1-1|.
TGTGCCAGCAGTGAAGAAGGGGCAGGGTGGGCCACTGAAGCTTTCTTT
CASSEEGAGWATEAFF
>.|TRBV5-1|TRBJ2-3|.
TGCGCCAGCAGCTACGGCGGACCTAGCACAGATACGCAGTATTTT
CASSYGGPSTDTQYF
>.|TRBV7-2|TRBJ1-1|.
TGTGCCAGCAGCTTAGTCCCCGGCACTGAAGCTTTCTTT
CASSLVPGTEAFF
>.|TRBV5-1|TRBJ2-5|.
TGCGCCAGCACGCGTGGGGTGGTTGGGGAGACCCAGTACTTC
CASTRGVVGETQYF
>.|TRBV28|TRBJ2-7|.
TGTGCCACCAGAGATACAATGGATCTTTCCTACGAGCAGTACTTC
CATRDTMDLSYEQYF
>.|TRBV2|TRBJ1-1|.
TGTGCCAGCCGTCTGCAGAAGAACACTGAAGCTTTCTTT
CASRLQKNTEAFF
>once|TRBV2|TRBJ1-5|.
TGTGCCAGCAGTACTGACAGGAGCAATCAGCCCCAGCATTTT
CASSTDRSNQPQHF
>.|TRBV7-9|TRBJ2-3|.
TGTGCCAGCAGCCCTCGGCATAACACAGATACGCAGTATTTT
CASSPRHNTDTQYF
>.|TRBV19|TRBJ2-7|TRBD2
TGTGCCAGTAGTTCGGGGGGCTACGAGCAGTACTTC
CASSSGGYEQYF
>.|TRBV27|TRBJ1-2|TRBD1
TGTGCCAGCCGAAACTCGGCGGGACAGAAAAAAACTAACTATGGCTACGCCTTC
CASRNSAGQKKTNYGYAF
>once|TRBV7-2|TRBJ2-4|.
TGTGCCAGCAGCCAGACGGCAGCCAAAAACATTCAGTACTTC
CASSQTAAKNIQYF
>.|TRBV28|TRBJ2-5|.
TGTGCCAGCAGTCCCGGTGGGGAGACCCAGTACTTC
CASSPGGETQYF
>.|TRBV2|TRBJ2-5|TRBD1
TGTGCCAGCAGAGGCGACAGGGTAGGCGGGACCCAGTACTTC
CASRGDRVGGTQYF
>.|TRBV9|TRBJ2-5|TRBD2
TGTGCCAGCAGCCCACAGACTAGCGGGGTACAAGAGACCCAGTACTTC
CASSPQTSGVQETQYF
>.|TRBV10-3|TRBJ2-3|TRBD2
TGTGCCACAATGGGACTAGCGGGAGTAGCAGATACGCAGTATTTT
CATMGLAGVADTQYF
>.|TRBV28|TRBJ1-5|.
TGTGCCAGCGGGGGCCCCAGCGGTGGGATTTTT
CASGGPSGGIF
>.|TRBV30|TRBJ2-5|TRBD2
TGTGCCTGGAGTAGGGGACTAGCGGGATGGGAGACCCAGTACTTC
CAWSRGLAGWETQYF
>once|TRBV6-1|TRBJ2-7|.
TGTGCCAGCAGTGAACGTGGACTCCCCTACGAGCAGTACTTC
CASSERGLPYEQYF
>.|TRBV5-1|TRBJ2-7|.
TGCGCCAGCAGCCAGGACGGTATCTCCTACGAGCAGTACTTC
CASSQDGISYEQYF
>.|TRBV18|TRBJ1-3|TRBD1
TGTGCCAGCTCACAAGCGTGGACAGGGATTGGAAACACCATATATTTT
CASSQAWTGIGNTIYF
>once|TRBV7-2|TRBJ2-2|.
TGTGCCAGCAGCTTATTCGTTCCGGGCGGGGAGCTGTTTTTT
CASSLFVPGGELFF
>.|TRBV6-5|TRBJ1-1|.
TGTGCCAGCAGTGATTTTCCGTTAGAAGCTTTCTTT
CASSDFPLEAFF
>.|TRBV7-9|TRBJ1-4|.
TGTGCCAGCAGCCTTATAGAAAAACTGTTTTTT
CASSLIEKLFF
>.|TRBV7-2|TRBJ2-1|TRBD1
TGTGCCAGCAGCTTAGCCAGGGGGCGTCTCAATGAGCAGTTCTTC
CASSLARGRLNEQFF
>.|TRBV28|TRBJ2-1|.
TGTGCCAGCACATTAAGAGTAGAGGACAATGAGCAGTTCTTC
CASTLRVEDNEQFF
>.|TRBV5-1|TRBJ1-1|.
TGCGCCAGCAGCTTGGCCCCGGACAGAACAAACACTGAAGCTTTCTTT
CASSLAPDRTNTEAFF
>.|TRBV2|TRBJ2-7|.
TGTGCCAGCAGGGAATTCTACGAGCAGTACTTC
CASREFYEQYF